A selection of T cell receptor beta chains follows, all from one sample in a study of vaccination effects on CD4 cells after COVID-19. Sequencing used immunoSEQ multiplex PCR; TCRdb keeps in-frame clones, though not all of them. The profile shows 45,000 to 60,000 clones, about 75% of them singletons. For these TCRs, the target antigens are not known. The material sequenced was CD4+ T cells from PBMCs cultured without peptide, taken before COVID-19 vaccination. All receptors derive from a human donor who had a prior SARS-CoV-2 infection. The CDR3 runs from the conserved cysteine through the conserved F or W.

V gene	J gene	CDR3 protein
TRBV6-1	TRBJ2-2	CASSEQGVTGELFF
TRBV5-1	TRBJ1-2	CASSLEFGGPTGYTF
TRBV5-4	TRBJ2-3	CASSLHWGRDTQYF
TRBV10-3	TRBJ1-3	CAISESGSGNTIYF
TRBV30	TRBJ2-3	CAWSVRSSGRTDTQYF
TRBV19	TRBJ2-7	CASSSGAYEQYF
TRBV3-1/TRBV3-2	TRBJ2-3	CASSVTRTDTQYF
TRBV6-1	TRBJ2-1	CASSESETEYNEQFF
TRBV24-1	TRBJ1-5	CATKEWDQPQHF
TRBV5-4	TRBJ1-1	CASSFPDDRNTEAFF
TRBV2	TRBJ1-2	CASSRVLGRGRLNYGYTF
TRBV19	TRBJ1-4	CASSANRQLNEKLFF
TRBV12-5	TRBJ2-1	CASGPGQGDHPKYNEQFF
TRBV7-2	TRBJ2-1	CASSSRTSGGVFYNEQFF
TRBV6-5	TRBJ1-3	CASSLTRGSGNTIYF
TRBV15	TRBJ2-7	CATSIGGRAYEQYF
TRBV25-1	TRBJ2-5	CASLGQPVGETQYF
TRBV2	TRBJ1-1	CASTSELGGQAFF
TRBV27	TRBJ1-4	CASGTAGGLREKLFF
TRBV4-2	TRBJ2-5	CASSPKGWGQETQYF
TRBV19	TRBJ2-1	CASRPSPGLAANNEQFF
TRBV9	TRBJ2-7	CASSVLSPPDSTYEQYF
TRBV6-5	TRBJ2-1	CASSYSSGSYNEQFF
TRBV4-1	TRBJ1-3	CASSQDLQGPEAGNTIYF
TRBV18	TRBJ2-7	CASSPPSTFGEQYF
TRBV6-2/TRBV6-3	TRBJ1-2	CASSSPGRGPDYGYTF
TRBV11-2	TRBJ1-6	CASSFSVRGHSPLHF
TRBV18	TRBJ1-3	CASSPLSSPGNTIYF
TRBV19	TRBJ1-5	CASSISGTGGIEPQHF
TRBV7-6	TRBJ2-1	CASSPRSTTSGRAGLFPGEQFF
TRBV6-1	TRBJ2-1	CASSERYGRNNEQFF
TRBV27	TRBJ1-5	CASRPRGSDSNQPQHF
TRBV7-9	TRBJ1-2	CASSLAGATYGYTF
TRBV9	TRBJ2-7	CASSARPNTGYASYEQYF
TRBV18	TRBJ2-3	CASSLFLRAGDTQYF
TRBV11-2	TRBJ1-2	CASSHQNTDSGYTF
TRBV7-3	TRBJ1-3	CASSDGPGGRGNTIYF
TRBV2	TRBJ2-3	CASSEPSGSTDTQYF
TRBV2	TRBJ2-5	CASSGLTGNQETQYF
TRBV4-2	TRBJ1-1	CASSQDWGPLNTEAFF
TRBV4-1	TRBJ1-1	CASSRREGPLMNTEAFF
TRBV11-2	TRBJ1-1	CASSFTGGTEAFF
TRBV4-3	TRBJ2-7	CASSQEAGHSYEQYF
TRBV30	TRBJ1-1	CACTPPRFAFF
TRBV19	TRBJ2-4	CASSGGDRIQYF
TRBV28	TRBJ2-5	CASRLGTSETQYF
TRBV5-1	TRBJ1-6	CASKTGTDNSPLHF
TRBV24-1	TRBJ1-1	CATSDSQTPEAFF
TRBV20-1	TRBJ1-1	CSAQRGDEAFF
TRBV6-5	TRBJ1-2	CASRISDSYGYTF
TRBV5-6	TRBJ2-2	CASSWRSVYTGELFF